Described below is a single T cell receptor beta chain sequence and its context. What it binds is unknown. The CDR3 is 14 amino acids. The ends were cut back, 7 bases at V and 4 bases at J, with 16 bases in the middle. Germline CDR1 reads MNHEY; CDR2 reads SVGAGI. This entry comes from a study of radiotherapy plus CTLA-4 blockade in lung cancer. Points from the study as a whole: Blood TCR clones of tumor origin expanded after radiotherapy plus ipilimumab.

Here immunoSEQ multiplex PCR was the method, and the copy in TCRdb shows in-frame clones only, minus some. The sample contains 53,000 or so clones, approximately 90% of which appear only once. The receptor was isolated from a human donor with non-small cell lung cancer whose response to radiotherapy plus ipilimumab could not be evaluated. The sequencing here drew on peripheral blood, taken from a patient treated with radiotherapy plus ipilimumab. This chain links TRBV6-5 with TRBJ1-2; tentative D call: TRBD1 (6 bases). The CDR3 spells CASIGQTVFYGYTF. The CDR3 DNA follows: TGTGCCAGCATCGGACAGACGGTTTTCTATGGCTACACCTTC.